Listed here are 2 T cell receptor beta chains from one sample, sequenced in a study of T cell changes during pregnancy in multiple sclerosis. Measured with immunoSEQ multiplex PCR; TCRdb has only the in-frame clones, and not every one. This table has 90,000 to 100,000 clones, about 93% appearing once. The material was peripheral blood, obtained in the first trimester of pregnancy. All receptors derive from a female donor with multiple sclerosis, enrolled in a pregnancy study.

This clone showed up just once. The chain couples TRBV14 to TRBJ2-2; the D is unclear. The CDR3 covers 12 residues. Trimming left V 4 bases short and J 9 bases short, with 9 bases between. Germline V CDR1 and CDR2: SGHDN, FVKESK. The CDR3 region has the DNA TGTGCCAGCAGCCCCGGTCCCCGGGAGCTGTTTTTT. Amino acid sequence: CASSPGPRELFF.

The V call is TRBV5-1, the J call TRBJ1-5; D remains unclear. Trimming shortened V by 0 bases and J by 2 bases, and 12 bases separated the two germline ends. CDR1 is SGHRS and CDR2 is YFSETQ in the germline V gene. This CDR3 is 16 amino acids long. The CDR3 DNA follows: TGCGCCAGCAGCTTGGGTGAGGGCTTGGGCAATCAGCCCCAGCATTTT. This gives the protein CASSLGEGLGNQPQHF.